These T cell receptor beta chains were read from a single sample in a study of vaccination effects on CD4 cells after COVID-19. Profiled with immunoSEQ multiplex PCR; TCRdb holds only in-frame clones, not every one. The repertoire holds about 30,000 clones, with about 74% as singletons. Their cognate antigens are unknown. This specimen consisted of CD4+ T cells from PBMCs cultured with HCoV-OC43 spike peptides, obtained after COVID-19 vaccination. The receptors come from a human donor who received a COVID-19 vaccine. The CDR3 runs from the conserved cysteine through the conserved F or W. D genes are given only for firm matches. The size field is filled for only some rows; it gives once, few, many or a size class.

V gene: TRBV7-8
clone size: .
D gene: TRBD2
J gene: TRBJ2-1
CDR3 DNA: TGTGCCAGCAACCTAGCGGGGGGGAACAATGAGCAGTTCTTC
CDR3 protein: CASNLAGGNNEQFF

V gene: TRBV5-4
clone size: .
D gene: .
J gene: TRBJ2-1
CDR3 DNA: TGTGCCAGCAGCAAGGGAGGCTCTACCTACAATGAGCAGTTCTTC
CDR3 protein: CASSKGGSTYNEQFF

V gene: TRBV18
clone size: medium-sized
D gene: .
J gene: TRBJ2-7
CDR3 DNA: TGTGCCAGCTCACGTTCCGGAACGGGAGACAGCGAGCAGTACTTC
CDR3 protein: CASSRSGTGDSEQYF

V gene: TRBV9
clone size: .
D gene: .
J gene: TRBJ1-5
CDR3 DNA: TGTGCCAGCAGCGTAGGACACTTCAATCAGCCCCAGCATTTT
CDR3 protein: CASSVGHFNQPQHF

V gene: TRBV5-1
clone size: .
D gene: .
J gene: TRBJ2-3
CDR3 DNA: TGCGCCAGCAGCTTGGTATTGTGGATTAGCACAGATACGCAGTATTTT
CDR3 protein: CASSLVLWISTDTQYF

V gene: TRBV6-4
clone size: .
D gene: .
J gene: TRBJ1-4
CDR3 DNA: TGTGCCAGCGATTCAGGGTGGGCAACTAATGAAAAACTGTTTTTT
CDR3 protein: CASDSGWATNEKLFF

V gene: TRBV6-1
clone size: .
D gene: TRBD1
J gene: TRBJ1-4
CDR3 DNA: TGTGCCAGCAGTGAAGGGACAGGGGTTGAAAAACTGTTTTTT
CDR3 protein: CASSEGTGVEKLFF

V gene: TRBV19
clone size: .
D gene: .
J gene: TRBJ1-1
CDR3 DNA: TGTGCCAGTAGTATTGGGGCCAGGAACACTGAAGCTTTCTTT
CDR3 protein: CASSIGARNTEAFF

V gene: TRBV5-6
clone size: .
D gene: .
J gene: TRBJ1-2
CDR3 DNA: TGTGCCAGCAGCTTGGCGGGGGAGAGCGGCTACACCTTC
CDR3 protein: CASSLAGESGYTF

V gene: TRBV19
clone size: .
D gene: TRBD1
J gene: TRBJ2-5
CDR3 DNA: TGTGCCAGTACTTCTGGTAGGGGGACAGCACAAGGGACCCAGTACTTC
CDR3 protein: CASTSGRGTAQGTQYF

V gene: TRBV11-3
clone size: .
D gene: TRBD1
J gene: TRBJ2-1
CDR3 DNA: TGTGCCAGCAGCTTAGAACAGGGGGCGGTCTACAATGAGCAGTTCTTC
CDR3 protein: CASSLEQGAVYNEQFF

V gene: TRBV10-3
clone size: .
D gene: TRBD1
J gene: TRBJ1-1
CDR3 DNA: TGTGCCATCAGCTACGGGACAGGGAACACTGAAGCTTTCTTT
CDR3 protein: CAISYGTGNTEAFF

V gene: TRBV7-9
clone size: few
D gene: .
J gene: TRBJ1-1
CDR3 DNA: TGTGCCAGCAGCTTAGTCCCTCTCGGGCTAAGCCTAAACACTGAAGCTTTCTTT
CDR3 protein: CASSLVPLGLSLNTEAFF

V gene: TRBV27
clone size: .
D gene: TRBD1
J gene: TRBJ1-6
CDR3 DNA: TGTGCCAGCAGTGACAGGGGGTCTAATTCACCCCTCCACTTT
CDR3 protein: CASSDRGSNSPLHF

V gene: TRBV2
clone size: .
D gene: TRBD1
J gene: TRBJ2-3
CDR3 DNA: TGTGCCAGCAGTGATATCGGGACAGGGGTTACAGATACGCAGTATTTT
CDR3 protein: CASSDIGTGVTDTQYF